This record covers a single TCR beta chain. Its antigen is as yet unknown. In germline, CDR1 is SGHDT, CDR2 YYEEEE. V was pared by 2 bases and J by 5 bases, with 16 bases between. This CDR3 contains 15 residues. This sample was taken from a study of graft-versus-host responses after intestinal transplantation. Looking at the study overall: Each transplant was multivisceral, liver-intestinal, or isolated intestinal.

Clones were sequenced by immunoSEQ multiplex PCR, and TCRdb holds only the in-frame ones, with some missing. In the table there are 40,000 or so clones, roughly four fifths of which are singletons. General study points: GvH clones appeared in recipient marrow, some first in ileum or blood.

The TCR comes from a human patient who received an intestinal transplant, so some T cells may come from the graft donor. This sequence joins TRBV5-6 and TRBJ1-2; D is undetermined. The source material was PBMCs, sampled 1070 days after transplant. The DNA for the CDR3 is TGTGCCAGCAGCTTTGTGGATGAGGACGGATATGGCTACACCTTC. It translates to CASSFVDEDGYGYTF.